This T cell receptor (beta chain) was identified during a study of blood T cell repertoires in COVID-19. About the study: Sources were T cells, B-cell-depleted T cells, or PBMCs; the material itself was cDNA or gDNA.

The V gene's germline CDR1 is LNHDA and CDR2 SQIVND (reference sequence). The CDR3 runs to 16 residues. The V and J ends lost 6 bases and 4 bases, in that order; junction bases with no gene match: 12. The cohort comprised adults aged about 18 to 90 years residing in approximately 22 US areas. Assignments of participants to cohorts depended upon their own reported clinical history. Assay: immunoSEQ multiplex PCR; the TCRdb copy retains only in-frame clones and omits some. The sample includes roughly 150,000 clones, roughly 84% of them seen just once. The specimen sequenced was PBMCs or T cells enriched from blood (not recorded which). The J gene is TRBJ2-1, the V gene TRBV19; 7 nucleotides line up with TRBD2. The TCR comes from a man aged 65-85 years who had been exposed to COVID-19. The CDR3 protein is CASSSSGAGDYNEQFF. The CDR3 DNA reads as TGTGCCAGTAGCTCCTCTGGGGCGGGGGATTACAATGAGCAGTTCTTC. The variable domain in full, with the rest retrieved from reference TRBV19 and TRBJ2-1, is DGGITQSPKYLFRKEGQNVTLSCEQNLNHDAMYWYRQDPGQGLRLIYYSQIVNDFQKGDIAEGYSVSREKKESFPLTVTSAQKNPTAFYLCASSSSGAGDYNEQFFGPGTRLTVL.